This TCR beta chain stems from a study of cytomegalovirus exposure and HLA in healthy donors. This CDR3 is 15 amino acids long. Germline CDR1 SQVTM, CDR2 ANQGSEA. Trimming cost V 1 base and J 0 bases, with 9 bases left between them. Primers: 60 Vbeta forward and 13 Jbeta reverse. TCRdb's copy holds only in-frame clones and misses some; the assay was immunoSEQ multiplex PCR. The table has a few hundred thousand clones, 75% to 80% seen once; the top ten hold around 2%. Source material: PBMCs. The TCR was taken from a man aged 18 to 30 in good health and CMV-seronegative. J is TRBJ2-2 and V is TRBV29-1, with D maybe TRBD2 (5 bases). CDR3 coding DNA: TGCAGCGTTGAAGTGAGGGTCGCGAACACCGGGGAGCTGTTTTTT. It is translated as CSVEVRVANTGELFF.